These 5 T cell receptor beta chains were all obtained from the same sample, sequenced in a study of OX40 agonist ivuxolimab in advanced cancers. Clones were sequenced by immunoSEQ multiplex PCR, and TCRdb holds only the in-frame ones, with some missing. The sample consists of tens of thousands of clones, approximately 86% of them appearing once. The sample in question was CD4+ or CD8+ T cells sorted from blood, obtained in a trial of the OX40 agonist ivuxolimab. These TCRs come from an adult with an advanced solid tumor such as melanoma, head and neck, liver or kidney cancer.

The chain combines TRBV19 with TRBJ1-5; 8 positions agree with TRBD1. This CDR3 is built from 17 residues. Germline assignment: CDR1 LNHDA and CDR2 SQIVND (reference sequence). J lost 6 bases, V lost 6 bases, and 16 bases had no gene match. CDR3: CASRWSRDRFTGQPQHF. CDR3 bases: TGTGCCAGTAGATGGTCCCGGGACAGGTTTACCGGTCAGCCCCAGCATTTT.

This clone was seen a single time. V usage is TRBV23-1 and J usage is TRBJ1-6; the D gene is possibly TRBD1 (6 bases). TRBV23-1 falls under the ORF class, with uncertain function. The length of the CDR3 is 15 residues. The V end was cut by 3 bases, the J end by 7 bases, with 13 bases between. The CDR3 loop reads CASSQTDSKNSPLHF. In DNA, the CDR3 is TGCGCCAGCAGTCAGACGGACAGCAAGAATTCACCCCTCCACTTT.

The rearrangement joins TRBV15 to TRBJ1-3, with D possibly matching TRBD1 (5 bases). Trimming left V 0 bases short and J 8 bases short, with 11 bases between. Germline loops: CDR1 LNHNV, CDR2 YYDKDF (reference sequence). There are 14 residues in the CDR3. The CDR3 is CATSRDWGSDTIYF. The CDR3 DNA reads TGTGCCACCAGCAGAGATTGGGGCTCGGACACCATATATTTT.

This chain uses TRBV11-2 with TRBJ2-1, with D perhaps matching TRBD1 (6 bases). V gave up 2 bases and J gave up 8 bases, with 10 bases separating them. The CDR3 has 13 amino acids. CDR1 is SGHAT, CDR2 FQNNGV, per germline. The CDR3 region is CASSLRQVDEQFF. Here the CDR3 DNA reads TGTGCCAGCAGCTTACGACAGGTGGATGAGCAGTTCTTC. Using reference TRBV11-2 and TRBJ2-1 for the parts outside the CDR3, the full variable domain is EAGVAQSPRYKIIEKRQSVAFWCNPISGHATLYWYQQILGQGPKLLIQFQNNGVVDDSQLPKDRFSAERLKGVDSTLKIQPAKLEDSAVYLCASSLRQVDEQFFGPGTRLTVL.

This sequence joins TRBV5-4 and TRBJ2-1, with D hard to call. V was shortened by 2 bases and J by 0 bases, with 12 bases between the two germline ends. The CDR3 loop spans 16 amino acids. From germline, CDR1 is SGHNT and CDR2 YYREEE (reference sequence). The CDR3 sequence: CASSFLELSSYNEQFF. Here the CDR3 DNA reads TGTGCCAGCAGCTTTCTAGAACTCAGCTCCTACAATGAGCAGTTCTTC.